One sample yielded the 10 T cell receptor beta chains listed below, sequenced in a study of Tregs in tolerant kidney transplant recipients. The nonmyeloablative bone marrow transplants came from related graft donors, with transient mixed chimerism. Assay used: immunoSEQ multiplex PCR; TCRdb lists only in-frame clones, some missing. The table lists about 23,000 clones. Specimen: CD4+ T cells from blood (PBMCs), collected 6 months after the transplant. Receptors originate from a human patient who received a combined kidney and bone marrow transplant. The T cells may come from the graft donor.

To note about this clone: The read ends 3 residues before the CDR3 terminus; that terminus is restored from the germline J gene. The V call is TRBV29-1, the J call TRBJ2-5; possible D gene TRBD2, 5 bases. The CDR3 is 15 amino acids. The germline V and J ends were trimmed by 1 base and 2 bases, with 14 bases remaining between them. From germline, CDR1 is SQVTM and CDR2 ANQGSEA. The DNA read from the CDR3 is TGCAGCGTTGAAGGCGGCCGGGGAGCGCAAGAGACC. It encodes CSVEGGRGAQET. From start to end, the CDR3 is CSVEGGRGAQETQYF.

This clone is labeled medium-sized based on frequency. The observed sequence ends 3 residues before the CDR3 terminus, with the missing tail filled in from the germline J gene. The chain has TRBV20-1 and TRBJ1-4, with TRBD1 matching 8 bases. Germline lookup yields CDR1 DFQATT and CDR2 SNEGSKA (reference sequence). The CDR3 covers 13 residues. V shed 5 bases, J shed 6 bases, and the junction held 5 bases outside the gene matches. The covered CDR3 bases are TGCAGTGCTCAAGGACAGGGACATGAAAAA. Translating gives CSAQGQGHEK. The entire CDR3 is CSAQGQGHEKLFF.

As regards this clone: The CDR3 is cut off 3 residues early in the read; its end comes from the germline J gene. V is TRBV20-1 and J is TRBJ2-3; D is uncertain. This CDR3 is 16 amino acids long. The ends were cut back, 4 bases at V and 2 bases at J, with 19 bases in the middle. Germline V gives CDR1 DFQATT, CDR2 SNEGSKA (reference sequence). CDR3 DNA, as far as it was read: TGCAGTGCTAACCTATGGCGGTCGGCGGTCACAGATACG. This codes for CSANLWRSAVTDT. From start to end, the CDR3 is CSANLWRSAVTDTQYF.

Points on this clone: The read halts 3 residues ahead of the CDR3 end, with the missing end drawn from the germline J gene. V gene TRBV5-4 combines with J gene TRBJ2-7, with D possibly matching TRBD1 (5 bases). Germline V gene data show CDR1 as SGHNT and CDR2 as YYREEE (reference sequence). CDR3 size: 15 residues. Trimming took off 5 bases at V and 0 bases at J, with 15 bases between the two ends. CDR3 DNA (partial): TGTGCCAGCAGTTCAGGGCGACCCAGCTCCTACGAG. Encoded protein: CASSSGRPSSYE. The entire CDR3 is CASSSGRPSSYEQYF.

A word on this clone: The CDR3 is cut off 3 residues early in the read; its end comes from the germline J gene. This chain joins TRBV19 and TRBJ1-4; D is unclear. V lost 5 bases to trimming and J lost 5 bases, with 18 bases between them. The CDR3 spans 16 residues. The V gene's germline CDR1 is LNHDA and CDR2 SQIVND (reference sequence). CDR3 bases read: TGTGCCAGTAGTCCGCTCTCCAAGAGCAAAAATGAAAAA. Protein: CASSPLSKSKNEK. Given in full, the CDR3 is CASSPLSKSKNEKLFF.

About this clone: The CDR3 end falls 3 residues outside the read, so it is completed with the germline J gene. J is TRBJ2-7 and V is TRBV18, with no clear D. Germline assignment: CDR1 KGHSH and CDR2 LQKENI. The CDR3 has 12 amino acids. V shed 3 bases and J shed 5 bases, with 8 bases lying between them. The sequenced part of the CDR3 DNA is TGTGCCAGCTCACCGTTACGCGACGAG. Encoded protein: CASSPLRDE. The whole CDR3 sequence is CASSPLRDEQYF.

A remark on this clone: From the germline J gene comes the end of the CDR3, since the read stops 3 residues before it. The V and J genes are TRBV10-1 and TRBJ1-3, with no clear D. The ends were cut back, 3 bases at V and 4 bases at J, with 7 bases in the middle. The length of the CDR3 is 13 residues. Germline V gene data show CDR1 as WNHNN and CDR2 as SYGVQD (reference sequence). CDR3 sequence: CASSDGGGNTIYF. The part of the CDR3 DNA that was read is TGCGCCAGCAGTGACGGCGGGGGAAACACC.

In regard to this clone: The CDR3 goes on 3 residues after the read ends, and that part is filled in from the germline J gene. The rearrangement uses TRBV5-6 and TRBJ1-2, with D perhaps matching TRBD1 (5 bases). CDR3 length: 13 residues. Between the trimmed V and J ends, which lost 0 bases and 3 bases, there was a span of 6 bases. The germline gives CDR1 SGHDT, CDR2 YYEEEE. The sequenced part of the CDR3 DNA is TGTGCCAGCAGCTTGGTAGGGGACTATGGC. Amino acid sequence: CASSLVGDYG. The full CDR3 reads CASSLVGDYGYTF.

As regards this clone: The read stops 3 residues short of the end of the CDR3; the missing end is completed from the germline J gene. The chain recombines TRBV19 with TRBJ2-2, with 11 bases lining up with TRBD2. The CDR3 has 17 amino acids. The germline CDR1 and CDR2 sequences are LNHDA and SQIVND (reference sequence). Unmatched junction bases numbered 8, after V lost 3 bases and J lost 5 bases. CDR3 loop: CASSIGSGGAITGELFF. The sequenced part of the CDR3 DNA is TGTGCCAGTAGTATTGGTAGCGGGGGGGCGATTACCGGGGAG. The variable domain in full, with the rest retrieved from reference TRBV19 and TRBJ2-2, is DGGITQSPKYLFRKEGQNVTLSCEQNLNHDAMYWYRQDPGQGLRLIYYSQIVNDFQKGDIAEGYSVSREKKESFPLTVTSAQKNPTAFYLCASSIGSGGAITGELFFGEGSRLTVL.

CDR3 DNA, as far as it was read: TGTGCCAGCAGCCTCGACAGGGGGGATCGC. As protein: CASSLDRGDR. The complete CDR3 protein is CASSLDRGDRYTF. V gene TRBV7-9 combines with J gene TRBJ1-2, with 9 bases aligning to TRBD1. The read terminates 3 residues before the CDR3 end, so the remaining end is supplied by the germline J gene. The CDR3 runs to 13 residues. In germline, CDR1 is SEHNR, CDR2 FQNEAQ (reference sequence).